Listed below are T cell receptor beta chains from one sample, sequenced in a study of glioma-infiltrating T cells after dendritic cell vaccination. Profiling relied on immunoSEQ multiplex PCR, and the TCRdb table lists in-frame clones only, not all of them. In the table there are some 100,000 clones, 85% to 90% of which are singletons. Sequencing used blood, obtained before dendritic cell vaccination. The receptor set was obtained from a human donor with glioblastoma. The CDR3 runs from the conserved cysteine through the conserved F or W. A D gene is named only where the DNA matches it firmly. Only some rows state a clone size, as once, few, many or a class for expanded clones.

V	J	D	size	CDR3	DNA
TRBV5-4	TRBJ2-1	-	-	CASSPGRVAAGNEQFF	TGTGCCAGCAGCCCCGGCCGGGTCGCGGCGGGCAATGAGCAGTTCTTC
TRBV19	TRBJ2-3	-	few	CATGAVSTDTQYF	TGTGCCACAGGCGCAGTTAGCACAGATACGCAGTATTTT
TRBV7-9	TRBJ2-3	TRBD2	-	CASSFSGSTDTQYF	TGTGCCAGCAGCTTTAGCGGGAGCACAGATACGCAGTATTTT
TRBV28	TRBJ2-7	-	-	CASSPRTLHSYEQYF	TGTGCCAGCAGTCCCCGGACTCTACACTCCTACGAGCAGTACTTC
TRBV6-5	TRBJ1-2	TRBD1	once	CASSRDRANYGYTF	TGTGCCAGCTCCCGGGACAGGGCTAACTATGGCTACACCTTC
TRBV9	TRBJ1-2	TRBD1	-	CASSARPGTGIGYTF	TGTGCCAGCAGCGCTCGTCCCGGGACAGGGATTGGCTACACCTTC
TRBV9	TRBJ2-1	TRBD2	-	CASSAGLAGINEQFF	TGTGCCAGCAGCGCGGGACTAGCGGGGATCAATGAGCAGTTCTTC
TRBV6-5	TRBJ1-5	-	-	CASSVSTGNQPQHF	TGTGCCAGCTCAGTTAGTACAGGGAATCAGCCCCAGCATTTT
TRBV9	TRBJ2-7	TRBD2	-	CASSVSPRELNEQYF	TGTGCCAGCAGCGTTTCTCCGCGGGAGCTCAACGAGCAGTACTTC
TRBV7-9	TRBJ2-7	TRBD1	few	CASSWGQAYEQYF	TGTGCCAGCAGCTGGGGACAGGCCTACGAGCAGTACTTC
TRBV5-1	TRBJ2-5	-	once	CASIKNTGETQYF	TGCGCCAGCATCAAGAATACCGGGGAGACCCAGTACTTC
TRBV30	TRBJ2-7	TRBD2	-	CAWSSSGLYEQYF	TGTGCCTGGAGTTCTAGCGGTCTCTACGAGCAGTACTTC
TRBV27	TRBJ2-7	TRBD1	-	CASSLRGQGPSQAKIYEQYF	TGTGCCAGCAGTTTAAGGGGACAGGGTCCATCTCAAGCTAAGATCTACGAGCAGTACTTC
TRBV10-1	TRBJ1-1	-	-	CASSYDSTGSTEAFF	TGCGCCAGCAGCTACGATTCGACCGGGTCCACTGAAGCTTTCTTT